This TCR beta chain was identified in a study of cytotoxic CD8 clonotypes in ibrutinib-treated CLL. Overall study context: Of a cohort that held some 10 relapsed/refractory and roughly 15 treatment-naive patients, 17 to 18 were IGHV unmutated. Findings and caveats of the study: Having risen at ibrutinib response, clonality had fallen back toward baseline by progression.

Data came from immunoSEQ multiplex PCR; TCRdb stores just in-frame clones and leaves some out. The sample has some 200,000 clones; over 60% are singletons. The germline V and J ends were trimmed by 1 base and 2 bases, with 14 bases remaining between them. The CDR3 runs to 16 residues. Per the germline V gene, CDR1 is LNHNV and CDR2 is YYDKDF (reference sequence). To note about this clone: Its antigen is unknown.

Material: PBMCs, obtained after 24 months of ibrutinib treatment. The rearrangement uses TRBV15 and TRBJ1-2; a weak D match, TRBD1 (5 bases). This clonotype was obtained from a human donor with chronic lymphocytic leukemia. The CDR3 sequence is CATSRGGTGTNYGYTF. CDR3 nucleotides: TGTGCCACCAGCAGAGGTGGGACCGGGACGAACTATGGCTACACCTTC.